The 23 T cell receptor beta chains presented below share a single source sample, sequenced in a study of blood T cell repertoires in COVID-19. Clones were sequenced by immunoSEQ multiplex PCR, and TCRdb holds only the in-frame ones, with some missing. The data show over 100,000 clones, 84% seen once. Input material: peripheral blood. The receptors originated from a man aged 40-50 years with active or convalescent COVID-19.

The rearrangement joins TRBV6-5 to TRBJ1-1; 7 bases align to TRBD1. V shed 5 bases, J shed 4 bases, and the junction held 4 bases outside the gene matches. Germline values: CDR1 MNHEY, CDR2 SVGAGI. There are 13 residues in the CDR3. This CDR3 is CASSTDRATEAFF. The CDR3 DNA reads TGTGCCAGCAGTACAGACAGGGCCACTGAAGCTTTCTTT.

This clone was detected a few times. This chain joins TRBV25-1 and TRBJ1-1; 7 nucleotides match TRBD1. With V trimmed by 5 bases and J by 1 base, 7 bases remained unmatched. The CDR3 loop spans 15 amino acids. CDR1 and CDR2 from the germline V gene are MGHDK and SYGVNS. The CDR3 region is CASSRVGTANTEAFF. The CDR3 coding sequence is TGTGCCAGCAGTAGGGTAGGGACAGCGAACACTGAAGCTTTCTTT.

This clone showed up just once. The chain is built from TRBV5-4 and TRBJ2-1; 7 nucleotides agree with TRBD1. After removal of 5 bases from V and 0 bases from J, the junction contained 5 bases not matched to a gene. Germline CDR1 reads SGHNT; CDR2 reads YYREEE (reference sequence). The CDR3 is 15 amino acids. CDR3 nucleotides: TGTGCCAGCAGTCGGGACAGTAGCTCCTACAATGAGCAGTTCTTC. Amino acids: CASSRDSSSYNEQFF.

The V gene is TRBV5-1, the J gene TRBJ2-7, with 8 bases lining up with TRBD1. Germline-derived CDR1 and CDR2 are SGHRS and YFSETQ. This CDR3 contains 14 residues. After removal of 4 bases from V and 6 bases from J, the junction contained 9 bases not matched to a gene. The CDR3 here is CASSPGQGALEQYF. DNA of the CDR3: TGCGCCAGCAGCCCAGGGCAGGGGGCCCTCGAGCAGTACTTC.

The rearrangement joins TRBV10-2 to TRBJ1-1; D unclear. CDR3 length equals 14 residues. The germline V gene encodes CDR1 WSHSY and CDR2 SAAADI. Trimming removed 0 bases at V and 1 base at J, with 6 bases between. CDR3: CASSESEGNTEAFF. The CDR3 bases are TGCGCCAGCAGTGAGTCGGAGGGGAACACTGAAGCTTTCTTT.

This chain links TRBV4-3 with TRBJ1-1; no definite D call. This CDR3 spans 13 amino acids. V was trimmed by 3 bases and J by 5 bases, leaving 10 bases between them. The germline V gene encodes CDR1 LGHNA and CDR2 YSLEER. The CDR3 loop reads CASSHGERTEAFF. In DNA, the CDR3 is TGCGCCAGCAGCCATGGGGAGAGGACTGAAGCTTTCTTT.

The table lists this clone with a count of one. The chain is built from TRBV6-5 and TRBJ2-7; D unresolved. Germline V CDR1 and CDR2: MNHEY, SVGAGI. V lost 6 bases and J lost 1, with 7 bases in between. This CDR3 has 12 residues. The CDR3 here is CASRTGSYEQYF. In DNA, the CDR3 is TGTGCCAGCAGGACTGGATCCTACGAGCAGTACTTC.

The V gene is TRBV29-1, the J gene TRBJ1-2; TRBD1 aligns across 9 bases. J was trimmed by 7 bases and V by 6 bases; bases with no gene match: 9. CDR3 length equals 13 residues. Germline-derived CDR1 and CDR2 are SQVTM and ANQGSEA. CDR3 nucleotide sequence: TGCAGCGTCGACTATGGACAGGGGACTGGCTACACCTTC. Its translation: CSVDYGQGTGYTF. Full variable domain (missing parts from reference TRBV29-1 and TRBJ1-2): SAVISQKPSRDICQRGTSLTIQCQVDSQVTMMFWYRQQPGQSLTLIATANQGSEATYESGFVIDKFPISRPNLTFSTLTVSNMSPEDSSIYLCSVDYGQGTGYTFGSGTRLTVV.

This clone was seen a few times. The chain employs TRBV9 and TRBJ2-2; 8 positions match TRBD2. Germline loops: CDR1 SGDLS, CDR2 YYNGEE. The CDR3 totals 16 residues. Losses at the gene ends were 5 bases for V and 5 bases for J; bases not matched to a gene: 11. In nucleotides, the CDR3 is TGTGCCAGCAGTGGAAGCGGGGGCCTCCCAACCGGGGAGCTGTTTTTT. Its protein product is CASSGSGGLPTGELFF. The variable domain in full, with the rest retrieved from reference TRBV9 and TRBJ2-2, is DSGVTQTPKHLITATGQRVTLRCSPRSGDLSVYWYQQSLDQGLQFLIQYYNGEERAKGNILERFSAQQFPDLHSELNLSSLELGDSALYFCASSGSGGLPTGELFFGEGSRLTVL.

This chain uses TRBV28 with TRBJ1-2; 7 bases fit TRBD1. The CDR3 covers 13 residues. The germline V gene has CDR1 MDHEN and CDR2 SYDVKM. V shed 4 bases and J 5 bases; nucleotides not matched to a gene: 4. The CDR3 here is CASSSGTEYGYTF. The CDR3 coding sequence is TGTGCCAGCAGTTCAGGGACAGAATATGGCTACACCTTC.

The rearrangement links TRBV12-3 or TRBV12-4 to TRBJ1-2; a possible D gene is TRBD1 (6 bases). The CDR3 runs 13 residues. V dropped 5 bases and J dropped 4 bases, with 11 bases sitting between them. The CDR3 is CASSARTAYGYTF. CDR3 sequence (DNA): TGTGCCAGCAGTGCTCGGACAGCCTATGGCTACACCTTC.

The CDR3 coding sequence is TGTGCCAGCACCTCCCCAGGTAGTGGAGAGACCCAGTACTTC. It yields the protein CASTSPGSGETQYF. V usage is TRBV7-2 and J usage is TRBJ2-5; D gene ambiguous. CDR1 and CDR2 from the germline V gene are SGHTA and FQGNSA. The V end was cut by 7 bases, the J end by 4 bases, with 16 bases between. CDR3 length equals 14 residues.

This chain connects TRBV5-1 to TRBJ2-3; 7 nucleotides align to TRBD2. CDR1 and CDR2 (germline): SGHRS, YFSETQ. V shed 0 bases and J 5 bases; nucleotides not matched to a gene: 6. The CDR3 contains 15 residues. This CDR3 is CASSLALAAGDTQYF. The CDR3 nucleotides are TGCGCCAGCAGCTTGGCTCTAGCGGCGGGAGATACGCAGTATTTT.

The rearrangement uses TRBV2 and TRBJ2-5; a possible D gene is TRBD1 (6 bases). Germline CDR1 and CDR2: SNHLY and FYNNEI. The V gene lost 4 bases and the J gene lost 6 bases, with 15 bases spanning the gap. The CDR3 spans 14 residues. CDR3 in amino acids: CASSVVGASKTQYF. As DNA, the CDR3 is TGTGCCAGCAGTGTAGTGGGGGCCTCTAAGACCCAGTACTTC.

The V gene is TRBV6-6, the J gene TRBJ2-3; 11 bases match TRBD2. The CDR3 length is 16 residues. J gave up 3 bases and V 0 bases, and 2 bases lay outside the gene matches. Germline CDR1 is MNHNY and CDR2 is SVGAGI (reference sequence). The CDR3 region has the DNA TGTGCCAGCAGTTACTCGATAGCGGGGGGGACAGATACGCAGTATTTT. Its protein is CASSYSIAGGTDTQYF.

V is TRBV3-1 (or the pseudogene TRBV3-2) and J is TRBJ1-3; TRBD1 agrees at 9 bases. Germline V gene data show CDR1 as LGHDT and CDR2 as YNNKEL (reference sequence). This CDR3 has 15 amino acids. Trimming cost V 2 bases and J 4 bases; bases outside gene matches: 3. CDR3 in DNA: TGTGCCAGCAGCCAACAAGGGACAGGGGGAAACACCATATATTTT. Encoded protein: CASSQQGTGGNTIYF.

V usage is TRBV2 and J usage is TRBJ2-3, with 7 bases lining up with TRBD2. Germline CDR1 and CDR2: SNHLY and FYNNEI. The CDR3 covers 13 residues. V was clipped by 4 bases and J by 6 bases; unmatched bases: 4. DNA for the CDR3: TGTGCCAGCAGTGGGAGCGGGGTTGATACGCAGTATTTT. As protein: CASSGSGVDTQYF.

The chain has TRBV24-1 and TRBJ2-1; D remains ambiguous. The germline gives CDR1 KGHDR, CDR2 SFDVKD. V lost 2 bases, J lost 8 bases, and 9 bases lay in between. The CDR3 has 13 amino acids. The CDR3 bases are TGTGCCACCAGTGATTATTGGAGCGATGAGCAGTTCTTC. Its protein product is CATSDYWSDEQFF.

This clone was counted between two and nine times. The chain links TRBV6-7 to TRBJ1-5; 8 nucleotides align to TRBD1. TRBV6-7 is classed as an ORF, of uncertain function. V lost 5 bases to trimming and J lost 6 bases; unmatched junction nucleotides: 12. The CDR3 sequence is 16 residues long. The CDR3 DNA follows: TGTGCCAGCAGTGCGACTAAAGGACAGGGAGGTCAGCCCCAGCATTTT. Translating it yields CASSATKGQGGQPQHF.

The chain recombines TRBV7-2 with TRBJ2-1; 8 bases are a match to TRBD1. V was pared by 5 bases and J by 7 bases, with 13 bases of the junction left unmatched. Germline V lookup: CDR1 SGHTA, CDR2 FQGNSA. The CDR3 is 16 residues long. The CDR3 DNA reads TGTGCCAGCAGCCTAGGATCGGACAGGGTGTTAAATGAGCAGTTCTTC. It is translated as CASSLGSDRVLNEQFF.

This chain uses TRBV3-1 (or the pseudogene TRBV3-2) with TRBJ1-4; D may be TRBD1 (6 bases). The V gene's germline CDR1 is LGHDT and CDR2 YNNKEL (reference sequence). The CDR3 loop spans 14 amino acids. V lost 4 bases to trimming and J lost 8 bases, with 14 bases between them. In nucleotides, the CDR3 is TGTGCCAGCAGCCGCCAGGGCCAGGGGGAAAAACTGTTTTTT. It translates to CASSRQGQGEKLFF.

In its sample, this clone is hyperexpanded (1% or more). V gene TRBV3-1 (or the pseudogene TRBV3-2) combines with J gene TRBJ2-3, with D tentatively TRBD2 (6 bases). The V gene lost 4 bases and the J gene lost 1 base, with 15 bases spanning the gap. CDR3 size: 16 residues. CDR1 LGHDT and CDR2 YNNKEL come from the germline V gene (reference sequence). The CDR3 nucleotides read TGTGCCAGCAGCCCAACAGTGGGGGGAGGCACAGATACGCAGTATTTT. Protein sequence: CASSPTVGGGTDTQYF.

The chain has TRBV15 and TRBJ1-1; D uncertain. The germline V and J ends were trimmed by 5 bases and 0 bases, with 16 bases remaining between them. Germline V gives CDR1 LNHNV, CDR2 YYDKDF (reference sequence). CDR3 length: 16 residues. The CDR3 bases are TGTGCCACCAGCCCAAGGCGAGGATCGATGAACACTGAAGCTTTCTTT. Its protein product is CATSPRRGSMNTEAFF.